This record concerns one TCR beta chain sequence. Its target is unknown. This was the immunoSEQ v3 assay. Generated by immunoSEQ multiplex PCR, the TCRdb table keeps only in-frame clones and is missing some. Of roughly 16,000 clones in the sample, more than 75% were seen once. This sample is drawn from a study of TIL therapy for anti-PD-1-resistant metastatic lung cancer. Study-level information: A handful of tumors were EGFR-mutant and two were ALK-rearranged.

Time point in this sample: pre-treatment sample, taken before nivolumab and TIL therapy. Adults with stage 4 NSCLC were enrolled in a phase I trial. V dropped 4 bases and J dropped 2 bases, with 13 bases sitting between them. Germline V gene sequence: CDR1 SGHNT, CDR2 YYREEE (reference sequence). This CDR3 is built from 15 residues. Study-wide results and caveats: TIL clonotype persistence in blood showed no apparent association with response.

The chain has TRBV5-4 and TRBJ2-1; D remains ambiguous. The sample consisted of blood, taken at baseline. The source of this sequence is a person aged 25 to 80 with non-small cell lung cancer. CDR3 sequence reads: CASSGRVPTYNEQFF. For the CDR3, the DNA is TGTGCCAGCAGCGGACGGGTTCCCACCTACAATGAGCAGTTCTTC.